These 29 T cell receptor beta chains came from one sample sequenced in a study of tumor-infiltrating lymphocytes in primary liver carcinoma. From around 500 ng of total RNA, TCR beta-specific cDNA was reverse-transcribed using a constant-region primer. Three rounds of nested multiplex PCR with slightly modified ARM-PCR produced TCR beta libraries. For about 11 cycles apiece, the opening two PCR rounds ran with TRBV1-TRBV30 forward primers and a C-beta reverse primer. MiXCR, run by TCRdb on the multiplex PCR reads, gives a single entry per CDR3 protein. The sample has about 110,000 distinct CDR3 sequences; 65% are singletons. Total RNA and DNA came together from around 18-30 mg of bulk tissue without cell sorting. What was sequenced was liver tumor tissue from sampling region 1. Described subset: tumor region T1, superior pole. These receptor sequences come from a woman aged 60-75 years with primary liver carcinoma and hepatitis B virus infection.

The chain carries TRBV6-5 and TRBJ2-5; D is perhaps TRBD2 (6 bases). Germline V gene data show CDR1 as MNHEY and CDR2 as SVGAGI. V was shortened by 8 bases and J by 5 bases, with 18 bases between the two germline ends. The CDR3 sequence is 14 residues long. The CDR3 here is CASDRLGGEETQYF. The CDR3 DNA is TGTGCCAGCGACCGATTGGGGGGAGAGGAGACCCAGTACTTC.

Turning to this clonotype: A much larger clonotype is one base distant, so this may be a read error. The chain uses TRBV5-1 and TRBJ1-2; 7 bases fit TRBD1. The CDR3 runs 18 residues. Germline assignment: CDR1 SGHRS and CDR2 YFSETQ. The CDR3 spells CVSSPNPGGTNLNYGYTF. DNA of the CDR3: TGCGTCAGCAGTCCGAATCCAGGGGGGACGAATCTTAACTATGGCTACACCTTC.

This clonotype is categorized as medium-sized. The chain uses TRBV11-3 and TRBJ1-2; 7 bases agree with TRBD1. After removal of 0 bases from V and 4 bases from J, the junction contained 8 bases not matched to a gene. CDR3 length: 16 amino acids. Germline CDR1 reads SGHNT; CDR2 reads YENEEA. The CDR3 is CASSLEGRRGVYGYTF. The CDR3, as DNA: TGTGCCAGCAGCTTAGAAGGGCGCAGGGGGGTCTATGGCTACACCTTC.

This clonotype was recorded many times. The CDR3 region has the DNA TGTGCCAGCAGTCCCCTGACAGGGACTAATGGCTACACCTTC. Its protein is CASSPLTGTNGYTF. The chain links TRBV6-5 to TRBJ1-2; TRBD1 matches at 7 bases. From germline, CDR1 is MNHEY and CDR2 SVGAGI. CDR3 size: 14 residues. With V trimmed by 5 bases and J by 6 bases, 9 bases remained unmatched.

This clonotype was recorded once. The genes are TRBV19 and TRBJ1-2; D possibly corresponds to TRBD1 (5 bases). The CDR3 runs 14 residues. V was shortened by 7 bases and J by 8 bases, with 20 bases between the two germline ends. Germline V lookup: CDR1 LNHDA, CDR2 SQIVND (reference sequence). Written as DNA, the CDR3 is TGTGCCAGTAACAAACGAGGGACTGCGGCGGGCTACACCTTC. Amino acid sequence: CASNKRGTAAGYTF.

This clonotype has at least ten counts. The CDR3: CSLRRTGASGYEQYF. CDR3 DNA sequence: TGCAGCCTCCGACGGACAGGGGCTTCTGGCTACGAGCAGTACTTC. V usage is TRBV29-1 and J usage is TRBJ2-7, with TRBD1 identical over 9 bases. J was trimmed by 3 bases and V by 8 bases; bases with no gene match: 14. The CDR3 covers 15 residues. Germline-derived CDR1 and CDR2 are SQVTM and ANQGSEA.

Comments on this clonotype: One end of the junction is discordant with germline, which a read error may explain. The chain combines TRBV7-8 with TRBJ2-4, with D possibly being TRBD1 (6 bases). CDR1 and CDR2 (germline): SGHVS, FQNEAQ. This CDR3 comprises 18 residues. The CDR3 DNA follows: TGTGCCAGCAGCTCCCGTTCCAGGGGCGCACAGTCCAAAAACATCCAGTACTTC. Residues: CASSSRSRGAQSKNIQYF.

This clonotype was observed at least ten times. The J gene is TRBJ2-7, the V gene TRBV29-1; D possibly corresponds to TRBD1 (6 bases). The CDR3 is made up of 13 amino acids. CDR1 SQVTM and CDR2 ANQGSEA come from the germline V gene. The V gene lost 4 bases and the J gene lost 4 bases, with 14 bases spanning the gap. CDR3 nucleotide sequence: TGCAGCGTTGTTGGGGGCTACCCTTACGAGCAGTACTTC. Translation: CSVVGGYPYEQYF.

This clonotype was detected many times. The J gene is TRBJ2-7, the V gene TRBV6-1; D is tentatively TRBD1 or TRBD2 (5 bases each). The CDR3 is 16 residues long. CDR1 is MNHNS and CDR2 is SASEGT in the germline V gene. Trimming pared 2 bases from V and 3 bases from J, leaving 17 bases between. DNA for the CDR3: TGTGCCAGCAGTGAATTTTCGGGACGGGATCTCTACGAGCAGTACTTC. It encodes CASSEFSGRDLYEQYF.

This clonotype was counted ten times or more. The CDR3 sequence is CASSGSLSAGGLDTQYF. DNA of the CDR3: TGTGCCAGCAGTGGATCCCTATCCGCGGGAGGCTTGGATACGCAGTATTTT. The chain couples TRBV6-1 to TRBJ2-3; 8 nucleotides line up with TRBD2. V shed 4 bases and J 6 bases; nucleotides not matched to a gene: 15. Germline CDR1 reads MNHNS; CDR2 reads SASEGT. This CDR3 is built from 17 residues.

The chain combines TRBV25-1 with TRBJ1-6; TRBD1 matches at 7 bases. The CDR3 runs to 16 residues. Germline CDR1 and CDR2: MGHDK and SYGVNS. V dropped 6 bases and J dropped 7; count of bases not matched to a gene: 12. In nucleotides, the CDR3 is TGTGCCAGCAGGACCTCAGGGACAGCCCAAAATTCACCCCTCCACTTT. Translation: CASRTSGTAQNSPLHF.

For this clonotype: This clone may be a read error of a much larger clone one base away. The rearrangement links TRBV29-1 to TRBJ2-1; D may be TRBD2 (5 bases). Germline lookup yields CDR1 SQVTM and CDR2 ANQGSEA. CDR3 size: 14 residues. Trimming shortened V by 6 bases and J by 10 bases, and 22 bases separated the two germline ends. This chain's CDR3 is CSVETGARRGEQFF. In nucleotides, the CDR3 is TGCAGCGTGGAGACTGGCGCCCGGAGAGGGGAGCAGTTCTTC.

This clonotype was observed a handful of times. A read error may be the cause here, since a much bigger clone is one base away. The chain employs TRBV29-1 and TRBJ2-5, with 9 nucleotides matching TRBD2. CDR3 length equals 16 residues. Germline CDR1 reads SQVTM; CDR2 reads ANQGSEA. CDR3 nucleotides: TGCAGCGTTACCCAGGGACTAGCAGCTATGAAAGAGGCCCAGTACTTC. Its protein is CSVTQGLAAMKEAQYF.

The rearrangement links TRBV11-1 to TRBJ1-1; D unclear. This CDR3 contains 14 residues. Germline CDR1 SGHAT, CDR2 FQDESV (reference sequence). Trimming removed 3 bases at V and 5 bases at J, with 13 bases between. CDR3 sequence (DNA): TGTGCCAGCAGCTTCGGCATGGGAGAAACTGAAGCTTTCTTT. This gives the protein CASSFGMGETEAFF. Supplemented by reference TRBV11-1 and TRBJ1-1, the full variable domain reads EAEVAQSPRYKITEKSQAVAFWCDPISGHATLYWYRQILGQGPELLVQFQDESVVDDSQLPKDRFSAERLKGVDSTLKIQPAELGDSAMYLCASSFGMGETEAFFGQGTRLTVV.

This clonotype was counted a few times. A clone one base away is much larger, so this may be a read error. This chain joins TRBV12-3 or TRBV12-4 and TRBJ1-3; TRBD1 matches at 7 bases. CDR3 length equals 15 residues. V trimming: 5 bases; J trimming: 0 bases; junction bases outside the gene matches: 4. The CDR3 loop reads CASSTTGDSGNTIYF. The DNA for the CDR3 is TGTGCCAGCAGTACCACAGGGGACTCTGGAAACACCATATATTTT.

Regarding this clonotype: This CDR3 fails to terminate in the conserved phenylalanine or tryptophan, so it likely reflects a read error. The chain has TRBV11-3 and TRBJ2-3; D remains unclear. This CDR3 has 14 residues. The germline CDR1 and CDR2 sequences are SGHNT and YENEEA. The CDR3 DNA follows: TGTGCCAGCAGCTTCCGGACGGGCACAGTTACGCAGTATCTT. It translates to CASSFRTGTVTQYL.

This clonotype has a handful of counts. CDR3 loop: CASSLFGVREGSTDTQYF. In DNA, the CDR3 is TGTGCCAGCAGCTTGTTCGGTGTGCGGGAGGGAAGTACAGATACGCAGTATTTT. The V and J genes are TRBV5-6 and TRBJ2-3; 9 bases fit TRBD2. V was pared by 1 base and J by 3 bases, with 12 bases of the junction left unmatched. The CDR3 extends over 18 amino acids. CDR1 is SGHDT and CDR2 is YYEEEE in the germline V gene.

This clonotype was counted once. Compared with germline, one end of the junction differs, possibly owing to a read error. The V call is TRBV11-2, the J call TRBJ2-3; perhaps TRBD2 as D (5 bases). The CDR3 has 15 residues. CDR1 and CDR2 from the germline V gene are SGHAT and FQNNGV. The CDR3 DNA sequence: TGTGCCAGCAGGCCGACGGTGTCTAGCATAGATACGCAATATTTT. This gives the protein CASRPTVSSIDTQYF. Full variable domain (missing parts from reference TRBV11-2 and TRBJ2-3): EAGVAQSPRYKIIEKRQSVAFWCNPISGHATLYWYQQILGQGPKLLIQFQNNGVVDDSQLPKDRFSAERLKGVDSTLKIQPAKLEDSAVYLCASRPTVSSIDTQYFGPGTRLTVL.

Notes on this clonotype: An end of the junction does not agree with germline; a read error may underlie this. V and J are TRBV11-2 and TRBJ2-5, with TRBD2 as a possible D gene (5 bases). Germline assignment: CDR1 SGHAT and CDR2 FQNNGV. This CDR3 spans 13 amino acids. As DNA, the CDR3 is TGTGCCAGCACTTCGAGTCCCGGGGAGACCCTGTACTTC. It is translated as CASTSSPGETLYF. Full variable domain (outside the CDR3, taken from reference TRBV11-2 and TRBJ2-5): EAGVAQSPRYKIIEKRQSVAFWCNPISGHATLYWYQQILGQGPKLLIQFQNNGVVDDSQLPKDRFSAERLKGVDSTLKIQPAKLEDSAVYLCASTSSPGETLYFGPGTRLLVL.

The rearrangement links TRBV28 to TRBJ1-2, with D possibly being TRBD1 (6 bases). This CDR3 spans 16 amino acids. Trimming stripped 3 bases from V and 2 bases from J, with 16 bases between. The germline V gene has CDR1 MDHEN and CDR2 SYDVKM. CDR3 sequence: CASSFRTDSPNYGYTF. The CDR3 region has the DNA TGTGCCAGCAGTTTTCGGACAGATTCACCGAACTATGGCTACACCTTC.

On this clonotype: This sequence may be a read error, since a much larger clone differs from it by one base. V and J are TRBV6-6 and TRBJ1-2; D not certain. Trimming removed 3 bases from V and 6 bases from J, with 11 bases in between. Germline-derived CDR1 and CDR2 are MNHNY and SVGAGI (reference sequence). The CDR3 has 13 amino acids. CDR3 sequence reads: CASSYGVGDGYTF. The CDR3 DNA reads TGTGCCAGCAGTTATGGGGTTGGTGATGGCTACACCTTC.

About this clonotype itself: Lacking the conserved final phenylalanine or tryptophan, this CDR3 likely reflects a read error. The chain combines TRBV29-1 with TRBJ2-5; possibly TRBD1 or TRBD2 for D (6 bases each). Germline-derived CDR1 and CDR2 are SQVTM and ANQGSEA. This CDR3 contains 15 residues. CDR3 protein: CGVEGGTREQETQYL. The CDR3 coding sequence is TGCGGCGTTGAAGGGGGGACAAGGGAACAAGAGACCCAGTACTTG.

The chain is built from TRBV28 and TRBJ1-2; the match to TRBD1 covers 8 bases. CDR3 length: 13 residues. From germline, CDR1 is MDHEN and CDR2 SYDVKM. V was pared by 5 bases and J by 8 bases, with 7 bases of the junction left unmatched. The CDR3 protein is CASSTRGQEGYTF. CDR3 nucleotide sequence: TGTGCCAGCAGTACCAGGGGGCAGGAGGGCTACACCTTC.

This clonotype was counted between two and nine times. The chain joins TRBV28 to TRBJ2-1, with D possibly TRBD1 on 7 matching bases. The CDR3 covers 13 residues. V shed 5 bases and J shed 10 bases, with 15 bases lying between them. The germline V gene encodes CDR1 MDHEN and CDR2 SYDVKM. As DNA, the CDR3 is TGTGCCAGCAGTCGAAACCAGGGGGGCGAGCAGTTCTTC. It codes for CASSRNQGGEQFF.

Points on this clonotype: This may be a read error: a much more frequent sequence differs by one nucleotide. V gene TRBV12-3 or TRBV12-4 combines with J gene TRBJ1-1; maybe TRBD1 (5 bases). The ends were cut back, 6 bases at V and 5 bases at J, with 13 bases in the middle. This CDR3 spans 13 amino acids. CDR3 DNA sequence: TGTGCCAGCAGCTTCAGGGCTGGGACTGAAGCTTTCTTT. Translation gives CASSFRAGTEAFF.

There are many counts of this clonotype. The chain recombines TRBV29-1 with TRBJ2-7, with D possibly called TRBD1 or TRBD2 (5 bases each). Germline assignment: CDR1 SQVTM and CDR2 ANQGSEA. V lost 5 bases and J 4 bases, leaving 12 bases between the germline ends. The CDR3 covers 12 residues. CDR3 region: CSVPGSGYEQYF. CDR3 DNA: TGCAGCGTTCCAGGGTCGGGGTACGAGCAGTACTTC.

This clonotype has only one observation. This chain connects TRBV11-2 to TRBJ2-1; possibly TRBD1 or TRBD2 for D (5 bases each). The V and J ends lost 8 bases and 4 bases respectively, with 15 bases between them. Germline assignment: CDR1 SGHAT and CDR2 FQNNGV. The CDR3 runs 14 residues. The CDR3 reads CASVLRDLYNEQFF. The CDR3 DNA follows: TGTGCCAGCGTCCTCCGGGACCTTTACAATGAGCAGTTCTTC.

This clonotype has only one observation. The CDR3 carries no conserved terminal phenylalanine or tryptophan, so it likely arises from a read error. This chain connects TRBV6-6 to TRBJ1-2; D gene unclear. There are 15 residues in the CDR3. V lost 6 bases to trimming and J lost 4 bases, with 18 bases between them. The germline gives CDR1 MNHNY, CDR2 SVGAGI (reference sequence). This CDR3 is CASSHRPRDGYGYTI. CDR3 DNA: TGTGCCAGCAGCCACAGACCCCGAGACGGCTATGGCTACACCATC.

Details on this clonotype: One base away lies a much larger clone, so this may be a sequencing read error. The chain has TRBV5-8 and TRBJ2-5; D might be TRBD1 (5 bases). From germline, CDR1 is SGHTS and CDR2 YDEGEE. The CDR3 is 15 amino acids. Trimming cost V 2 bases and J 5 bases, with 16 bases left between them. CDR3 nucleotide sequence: TGTGCCAGCAGCTTCCGGACAAGGGGCGTGGAGACCCAGTACTTC. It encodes CASSFRTRGVETQYF.